This TCR beta chain was found in a study of cytomegalovirus exposure and HLA in healthy donors. This clone was detected a few times. Its antigen is unidentified. Whole-study results and caveats: Previous analysis showed most TCR beta V segments were productive about 87% or about 30% of the time.

Germline CDR1 GTSNPN, CDR2 SVGIG (reference sequence). This CDR3 region has 14 residues. Trimming pared 1 base from V and 2 bases from J, leaving 10 bases between. PCR employed 60 Vbeta and 13 Jbeta primers. Using immunoSEQ multiplex PCR, the repertoire was profiled, and TCRdb retains in-frame clones only, with some absent. The sample includes about 180,000 clones, 75% to 85% of them seen just once. The chain is built from TRBV30 and TRBJ2-3; possible D gene TRBD2, 6 bases. The sequenced material came from PBMCs. The receptor was isolated from a man aged 18-30 years in good health and CMV-seronegative. This chain's CDR3 is CAWSAGLLTDTQYF. In DNA form, the CDR3 reads TGTGCCTGGAGTGCGGGACTTCTCACAGATACGCAGTATTTT.